This paragraph reports one T cell receptor beta chain. As yet, its antigen is unknown. CDR3 size: 16 residues. Germline assignment: CDR1 LNHDA and CDR2 SQIVND (reference sequence). J was trimmed by 5 bases and V by 9 bases; bases with no gene match: 11. All donors comprised healthy Caucasians. The data derive from a study of identical twins. Study outcomes and limitations: Invariant MAIT and iNKT cells are populations that could partly confound zero-insertion analyses. Fewer insertions marked abundant cord blood beta clonotypes; young adult naive trended weakly, memory not at all.

A template switching step contributed a universal primer site, while unique molecular identifiers were present in the cDNA. From the 5' RACE reads, TCRdb called clonotypes with MiXCR, one entry per CDR3 protein. Here the sample spans about 240,000 distinct CDR3 sequences, 10% to 13% being singletons. This receptor was taken from a man in his fifties in good health. Sequencing input: memory T cells sorted from blood. The chain couples TRBV19 to TRBJ2-1; 12 nucleotides match TRBD2. CDR3 sequence (DNA): TGTGCCAGCCGGGATGGACTAGCGGGACCAAACAATGAGCAGTTCTTC. Translated, it gives CASRDGLAGPNNEQFF.